This is a list of T cell receptor beta chains from one sample in a study of blood T cell repertoires in COVID-19. The protocol was immunoSEQ multiplex PCR, while the TCRdb copy is restricted to in-frame clones and leaves out a portion. This sample has over 400,000 clones; approximately 91% occur once, and the top ten carry 7.5% to 9%. Sequenced: peripheral blood. All receptors derive from a woman aged 45-65 years with COVID-19, enrolled during active disease. The CDR3 runs from the conserved cysteine through the conserved F or W. The order of the fields is clone size, D gene, J gene, V gene, CDR3 protein, CDR3 DNA. D genes are given only for firm matches. Rows may omit the clone size; those that give it use once, few, many or a size class.

>-|TRBD2|TRBJ2-3|TRBV6-5
CASSSRLAKSTDTQYF
TGTGCCAGCAGTTCCCGACTAGCGAAGAGCACAGATACGCAGTATTTT
>-|-|TRBJ2-2|TRBV9
CASSGKGATQNTGELFF
TGTGCCAGCAGCGGTAAAGGGGCTACCCAAAACACCGGGGAGCTGTTTTTT
>few|-|TRBJ1-5|TRBV19
CASSSGTVGLSQHF
TGTGCCAGTAGTTCAGGGACTGTGGGCTTGTCCCAGCATTTT
>once|TRBD1|TRBJ1-1|TRBV27
CASQQGSTEAFF
TGTGCCAGCCAACAGGGGAGCACTGAAGCTTTCTTT
>-|-|TRBJ1-1|TRBV3-1/TRBV3-2
CASSQDEAEAFF
TGTGCCAGCAGCCAAGATGAGGCTGAGGCTTTCTTT
>once|TRBD1|TRBJ1-5|TRBV6-5
CASRRDRVSNQPQHF
TGTGCCAGCAGGCGGGACAGGGTTAGCAATCAGCCCCAGCATTTT
>-|-|TRBJ1-3|TRBV5-1
CASSLSTGTGNTIYF
TGCGCCAGCAGCTTGTCGACAGGAACTGGAAACACCATATATTTT
>-|TRBD1|TRBJ1-2|TRBV4-2
CASKRTGTGGGEGYTF
TGTGCCAGCAAGAGAACCGGGACAGGGGGCGGCGAGGGCTACACCTTC
>-|-|TRBJ1-1|TRBV3-1/TRBV3-2
CASSQVGGAAFF
TGTGCCAGCAGCCAAGTAGGAGGGGCGGCTTTCTTT
>-|-|TRBJ2-3|TRBV11-2
CASSLDRLDTDTQYF
TGTGCCAGCAGCTTAGACAGACTCGACACAGATACGCAGTATTTT
>-|TRBD1|TRBJ2-7|TRBV6-5
CASSWGQGMYEQYF
TGTGCCAGCAGTTGGGGACAGGGCATGTACGAGCAGTACTTC
>-|-|TRBJ1-1|TRBV30
CAWTPMNTEAFF
TGTGCCTGGACCCCCATGAACACTGAAGCTTTCTTT
>-|TRBD1|TRBJ2-1|TRBV7-9
CASSLAPDRPNEQFF
TGTGCCAGCAGCTTAGCGCCGGACAGGCCCAATGAGCAGTTCTTC
>-|TRBD2|TRBJ2-2|TRBV9
CASSVGLAGAGELFF
TGTGCCAGCAGCGTAGGGCTAGCGGGGGCCGGGGAGCTGTTTTTT
>few|-|TRBJ1-5|TRBV21-1
CARPIWDSRRKGNQPQHF
TGTGCCAGACCGATCTGGGACAGCCGGAGGAAGGGCAATCAGCCCCAGCATTTT
>-|-|TRBJ1-2|TRBV6-5
CASRFNRISYGYTF
TGTGCCAGCAGGTTCAACAGGATCTCATATGGCTACACCTTC
>-|-|TRBJ1-1|TRBV3-1/TRBV3-2
CASSKTQTEDTEAFF
TGTGCCAGCAGCAAAACACAGACAGAGGATACTGAAGCTTTCTTT
>-|-|TRBJ2-7|TRBV30
CAWSRVYEQYF
TGTGCCTGGAGCCGAGTTTACGAGCAGTACTTC
>-|-|TRBJ2-7|TRBV27
CASSLSRTAYEQYF
TGTGCCAGCAGTTTATCGAGGACAGCATACGAGCAGTACTTC
>-|TRBD1|TRBJ1-2|TRBV24-1
CATSDSTDRVFYGYTF
TGTGCCACCAGTGATTCTACGGACAGGGTATTCTATGGCTACACCTTC
>few|TRBD2|TRBJ2-1|TRBV5-1
CASSLGGGADEQFF
TGCGCCAGCAGCTTGGGCGGGGGGGCGGATGAGCAGTTCTTC
>-|TRBD1|TRBJ1-2|TRBV30
CAWSVSARGLGYTF
TGTGCCTGGAGTGTATCCGCCAGGGGGCTTGGCTACACCTTC
>-|-|TRBJ2-3|TRBV5-1
CASSLGAVRDTQYF
TGCGCCAGCAGCTTGGGAGCGGTTCGGGATACGCAGTATTTT
>-|-|TRBJ1-4|TRBV19
CASSILSYENEKLFF
TGTGCCAGTAGTATTCTATCGTACGAGAATGAAAAACTGTTTTTT
>-|-|TRBJ2-2|TRBV9
CASSVTGPNTGELFF
TGTGCCAGCAGCGTAACAGGGCCGAACACCGGGGAGCTGTTTTTT
>-|-|TRBJ1-5|TRBV11-2
CASSRGGAGQPQHF
TGTGCCAGCAGCCGCGGAGGGGCTGGGCAGCCCCAGCATTTT
>-|-|TRBJ1-1|TRBV11-2
CASSSGHPNTEAFF
TGTGCCAGCAGCTCTGGACACCCGAACACTGAAGCTTTCTTT
>-|TRBD1|TRBJ2-2|TRBV7-7
CASSPGQGGTGELFF
TGTGCCAGCAGCCCGGGACAGGGCGGCACCGGGGAGCTGTTTTTT
>once|-|TRBJ1-2|TRBV11-2
CASSLGVRIVPSGGYTF
TGTGCCAGCAGCTTAGGAGTCAGGATCGTCCCGAGCGGTGGCTACACCTTC
>-|-|TRBJ2-2|TRBV24-1
CATSKPNTGELFF
TGTGCCACCAGTAAGCCAAACACCGGGGAGCTGTTTTTT
>-|-|TRBJ1-5|TRBV2
CASSEGQENQPQHF
TGTGCCAGCAGTGAGGGGCAAGAAAACCAGCCCCAGCATTTT
>-|-|TRBJ1-2|TRBV6-5
CASRGADYGYTF
TGTGCCAGCCGGGGGGCGGACTATGGCTACACCTTC
>once|-|TRBJ2-1|TRBV14
CASSQGGEQFF
TGTGCCAGCAGCCAGGGGGGTGAGCAGTTCTTC
>-|-|TRBJ1-3|TRBV6-5
CASSSLFSGNTIYF
TGTGCCAGCAGTAGCCTGTTCTCTGGAAACACCATATATTTT
>-|-|TRBJ2-3|TRBV4-1
CASSQGGFYTDTQYF
TGCGCCAGCAGCCAAGGCGGGTTTTACACAGATACGCAGTATTTT
>-|TRBD2|TRBJ2-1|TRBV5-1
CASSWLAGGLNEQFF
TGCGCCAGCAGCTGGCTAGCGGGGGGGCTGAATGAGCAGTTCTTC
>-|TRBD2|TRBJ2-3|TRBV28
CASGNGGAADTQYF
TGTGCCAGCGGTAACGGGGGGGCCGCAGATACGCAGTATTTT